The present entry profiles one T cell receptor (beta chain) with its context. Distinct nucleotide sequences in the sample also encode this CDR3. Germline assignment: CDR1 SGHRS and CDR2 YFSETQ. V lost 0 bases, J lost 6 bases, and 4 bases lay in between. CDR3 length: 11 residues. Repertoires were generated with immunoSEQ multiplex PCR, while TCRdb's copy carries only in-frame clones and drops some. The table lists roughly 530,000 clones, 90% to 97% of them singletons. This entry is derived from a study of shared clonotypes between healthy human individuals. The genes are TRBV5-1 and TRBJ2-7; D ambiguous. Sequencing was done on a sample of naive CD4+ T cells sorted from blood. Subset defined: CD45RA+ positively selected. The clonotype was recovered from a woman in her thirties in good health. The CDR3 nucleotides are TGCGCCAGCAGCTTGGAAGGCGAGCAGTACTTC. Amino acids: CASSLEGEQYF.